A selection of T cell receptor beta chains follows, all from one sample in a study of multiple sclerosis patients with progressive multifocal leukoencephalopathy. Libraries were prepared by immunoSEQ multiplex PCR; TCRdb keeps only in-frame clonotypes and omits some of them. The sample lists 25,000 to 35,000 clones, roughly nine tenths occurring once. The sequencing here drew on PBMCs, taken from a patient treated with natalizumab. All receptors derive from a human donor with multiple sclerosis. Each CDR3 is given without its conserved first and last residue. The D gene is left open where the match is weak.

>-|TRBV15
ATSRDRRYNQPQH
>-|TRBV29-1
SVEIWTAKTEAF
>-|TRBV10-3
AISDGLGTEAF
>TRBD2|TRBV15
ATSPSKRDYNEQF
>TRBD1|TRBV5-1
ASGQGATEAF
>-|TRBV28
ASRVNTEAF
>TRBD2|TRBV4-3
ASSQDRGSDMNEQF
>-|TRBV9
ASRLRESEKLF
>-|TRBV7-8
ASKGQDTEAF
>-|TRBV19
ATQVGGTNYGYT
>TRBD2|TRBV7-9
ASSLILAGGSTDTQY
>-|TRBV6-5
ASSYSSYEQY
>-|TRBV29-1
SVEGFTGELF
>-|TRBV14
ASSQSGSLNTIY
>TRBD1|TRBV6-5
ASSHTGQGDTEAF
>-|TRBV6-5
ASRLLRGRGTEAF
>-|TRBV4-1
ASSQVGTLATNEKLF
>TRBD1|TRBV5-1
ASRAEVRTGTYEQY
>TRBD2|TRBV27
ASSLRGRGLAANTGELF
>TRBD1|TRBV7-9
ASSDDRGGQPQH
>-|TRBV19
ASSFLRANYGYT
>TRBD2|TRBV5-4
ASSPGTSGGYNEQF
>-|TRBV11-2
ASSSEVGSLAKNIQY
>TRBD2|TRBV4-1
ASSQEGALAGGQY
>-|TRBV6-5
ASSPGIPYGYT
>TRBD1|TRBV6-4
ASSAGQGFADTQY
>TRBD1|TRBV11-2
ASSLDRGLGYT
>TRBD1|TRBV5-1
ASSMGQGPYGYT
>-|TRBV28
ASSHRNEQF
>-|TRBV2
AVRGAGNVVNEQF
>TRBD1|TRBV19
ASSGGGGGNQPQH
>-|TRBV28
ASRLWGPGNTIY
>TRBD2|TRBV6-1
ASQKREQGEQY
>-|TRBV20-1
SAPVNTEAF
>-|TRBV19
ASSIRVLSSYEQY
>-|TRBV9
ASSAQWSSPLH
>TRBD1|TRBV6-6
ASSYRASQGEGYT
>-|TRBV20-1
SARRSDTQY
>TRBD2|TRBV11-2
ASSLGVAGGADTQY
>-|TRBV2
ASRDRPNSPLH
>TRBD2|TRBV7-2
ASSLEFSLAGLTGELF
>-|TRBV28
ASSWPGDHYEQY
>-|TRBV5-4
ASSLGADTEAF
>-|TRBV7-8
ASSSDYEQY
>-|TRBV18
ASSLGTFYEQY
>-|TRBV5-1
ASSPGLNTGELF
>-|TRBV14
ASSQGGGLEAF
>TRBD1|TRBV19
ASSLRQGPNHIAKNIQY
>-|TRBV5-1
ASSPDKPGGNTIY
>-|TRBV7-9
ASRVSGEETQY
>TRBD2|TRBV7-6
ASSLALGLAGIHEQF
>-|TRBV5-1
ASSLASISQH
>TRBD2|TRBV5-4
ASSLGSGGPYNEQF
>-|TRBV7-8
ASSLYLLDEQY
>-|TRBV5-1
ASSLATSQMNTEAF
>TRBD2|TRBV4-3
ASSQEGLSPVEQF
>-|TRBV5-4
ASSLAVVATNYGYT
>-|TRBV9
ASSAGRSGATDTQY
>-|TRBV28
ASSPRSGRSNQPQH